Below, one TCR beta chain is given with its context. It was during active infection that Seattle patients were enrolled and then longitudinally followed. Per the authors' pipeline: Using reference gene primer amplification, nucleated cell counts were estimated. Sequenced by immunoSEQ multiplex PCR; TCRdb stores in-frame clones only, minus some. V, J and clone size reflect that table, while D and trimming were determined from the DNA. The sample consists of about 270,000 clones, around 85% of them appearing once. The CDR3 covers 14 residues. Germline assignment: CDR1 SGDLS and CDR2 YYNGEE. Trimming stripped 0 bases from V and 5 bases from J, with 12 bases between. The record originates from a study of blood T cell repertoires in COVID-19. Study-level information: Sites in the United States, Italy and Spain provided acute and convalescent COVID-19 samples. Sample material is recorded as cDNA or gDNA derived from T cells, B-cell-depleted T cells, or PBMCs.

The sample comprised peripheral blood. The receptor comes from a woman in her thirties with COVID-19, enrolled during active disease. The rearrangement links TRBV9 to TRBJ2-7, with D possibly TRBD1 on 5 matching bases. The CDR3 region is CASSVAGSTNEQYF. In nucleotides, the CDR3 is TGTGCCAGCAGCGTAGCAGGGTCGACAAACGAGCAGTACTTC.